These T cell receptor beta chains were read from a single sample in a study of HIV-infected patients and healthy controls. TCRdb reprocessed the 5' RACE reads with MiXCR, giving one entry per CDR3 protein. The table has approximately 13,000 distinct CDR3 sequences, 4.5% to 5.5% seen once; the top ten hold around 3%. Sequences were obtained from blood. The receptors shown here come from an adult in good health. Both conserved end residues are part of each CDR3. Fields, in order: V gene, J gene, CDR3 protein.

v_gene: TRBV7-9; j_gene: TRBJ2-7; CDR3aa: CASSLVVPNEQYF
v_gene: TRBV7-2; j_gene: TRBJ2-7; CDR3aa: CASRPASGMNYEQYF
v_gene: TRBV3-1; j_gene: TRBJ2-5; CDR3aa: CASSQEGGPIHNQETQYF
v_gene: TRBV19; j_gene: TRBJ1-5; CDR3aa: CASRISGQPQHF
v_gene: TRBV18; j_gene: TRBJ2-7; CDR3aa: CASSPPTQGQGMGEQYF
v_gene: TRBV29-1; j_gene: TRBJ2-2; CDR3aa: CSVEVRTGRTTGELFF
v_gene: TRBV19; j_gene: TRBJ1-5; CDR3aa: CASSDFGDQPQHF
v_gene: TRBV12-3/TRBV12-4; j_gene: TRBJ1-1; CDR3aa: CASSFVSGGTEAFF
v_gene: TRBV5-1; j_gene: TRBJ2-7; CDR3aa: CASSPDTYSYEQYF
v_gene: TRBV7-9; j_gene: TRBJ1-1; CDR3aa: CASSSSGGSTEAFF
v_gene: TRBV5-4; j_gene: TRBJ1-1; CDR3aa: CASSLSGTGTEAFF
v_gene: TRBV7-8; j_gene: TRBJ2-7; CDR3aa: CASSLKAGFNYEQYF
v_gene: TRBV20-1; j_gene: TRBJ2-3; CDR3aa: CSATPGQSTDTQYF
v_gene: TRBV19; j_gene: TRBJ1-5; CDR3aa: CASSLGQPQPQHF
v_gene: TRBV5-1; j_gene: TRBJ1-1; CDR3aa: CASRPQPNTEAFF
v_gene: TRBV30; j_gene: TRBJ1-1; CDR3aa: CAWSIGQPNTEAFF
v_gene: TRBV10-3; j_gene: TRBJ2-5; CDR3aa: CAISEGDSGQETQYF
v_gene: TRBV2; j_gene: TRBJ1-2; CDR3aa: CASSEALRDRGNYGYTF
v_gene: TRBV7-6; j_gene: TRBJ1-1; CDR3aa: CASAIGLNTEAFF
v_gene: TRBV29-1; j_gene: TRBJ2-7; CDR3aa: CSAKTGFGSYEQYF
v_gene: TRBV6-6; j_gene: TRBJ1-3; CDR3aa: CASRTDGYSGNTIYF
v_gene: TRBV5-5; j_gene: TRBJ1-2; CDR3aa: CASSPSPRDTNYGYTF
v_gene: TRBV12-3/TRBV12-4; j_gene: TRBJ1-1; CDR3aa: CASNDPDRALRTEAFF
v_gene: TRBV6-5; j_gene: TRBJ2-6; CDR3aa: CASRQGRGANVLTF
v_gene: TRBV11-2; j_gene: TRBJ2-3; CDR3aa: CASSFRRQGSTTDTQYF
v_gene: TRBV6-5; j_gene: TRBJ2-1; CDR3aa: CASKVLVRNEQFF
v_gene: TRBV5-1; j_gene: TRBJ1-4; CDR3aa: CASSLQGRISDEKLFF
v_gene: TRBV25-1; j_gene: TRBJ2-3; CDR3aa: CASTLNKVAGGTDTQYF
v_gene: TRBV4-2; j_gene: TRBJ2-3; CDR3aa: CASSAGTSGPSEGDPQYF
v_gene: TRBV20-1; j_gene: TRBJ1-1; CDR3aa: CSARDSAMNTEAFF
v_gene: TRBV4-2; j_gene: TRBJ1-1; CDR3aa: CASSTGTLTLNTEAFF
v_gene: TRBV3-1; j_gene: TRBJ1-2; CDR3aa: CASSPVTGSGYTF
v_gene: TRBV2; j_gene: TRBJ1-1; CDR3aa: CASIRGRYPMNTEAFF
v_gene: TRBV6-1; j_gene: TRBJ2-7; CDR3aa: CASRLAGTYEQYF
v_gene: TRBV5-4; j_gene: TRBJ2-5; CDR3aa: CASSLVGGQETQYF
v_gene: TRBV20-1; j_gene: TRBJ1-1; CDR3aa: CSASPDPRSEAFF
v_gene: TRBV29-1; j_gene: TRBJ2-3; CDR3aa: CSASDRYPDTQYF
v_gene: TRBV6-5; j_gene: TRBJ1-4; CDR3aa: CASSYSGQVGEKLFF
v_gene: TRBV6-6; j_gene: TRBJ2-7; CDR3aa: CASSFPIGPSYEQYF
v_gene: TRBV19; j_gene: TRBJ1-5; CDR3aa: CASTPGQGYQPQHF
v_gene: TRBV29-1; j_gene: TRBJ2-2; CDR3aa: CSIRERSLNTGELFF
v_gene: TRBV6-5; j_gene: TRBJ2-7; CDR3aa: CASSRQGRVHYEQYF
v_gene: TRBV10-2; j_gene: TRBJ2-1; CDR3aa: CASSESLYNEQFF
v_gene: TRBV2; j_gene: TRBJ2-3; CDR3aa: CASSTPTQGRAIRRRVSTDTQYF
v_gene: TRBV11-2; j_gene: TRBJ2-5; CDR3aa: CASSRPNSGGIGAQYF
v_gene: TRBV6-1; j_gene: TRBJ2-3; CDR3aa: CASSEVRGRTQYF
v_gene: TRBV29-1; j_gene: TRBJ1-1; CDR3aa: CSVGQSMNTEAFF
v_gene: TRBV20-1; j_gene: TRBJ2-1; CDR3aa: CSARARENNEQFF
v_gene: TRBV3-1; j_gene: TRBJ1-4; CDR3aa: CASSPRGTGEKLFF